A selection of T cell receptor beta chains follows, all from one sample in a study of regulatory T cells in long-lasting Graves disease. TCRdb fed the multiplex PCR reads into MiXCR, producing one record per CDR3 protein. The data contain some 200,000 distinct CDR3 sequences, approximately 19% of them singletons. The same sample was also used in a study of T cells in Graves' hyperthyroidism and ophthalmopathy.

The sequencing used peripheral blood mononuclear cells (PBMCs), collected at new diagnosis, from a patient treated with antithyroid drugs. These receptors were taken from a young woman with Graves disease. Each CDR3 is given with its conserved first and last residue. The order of the fields is J gene, clone size, D gene, V gene, CDR3 DNA, CDR3 protein. The D gene is left open where the match is weak. The size field is filled for only some rows; it gives once, few, many or a size class.

>TRBJ2-3|many|NA|TRBV3-1
TGTGCCAGCAGCCAAGAACTGCCTCTCTCAGATACGCAGTATTTT
CASSQELPLSDTQYF
>TRBJ2-7|many|TRBD1|TRBV28
TGTGCCAGCAGGCCCGGGACAGGGGTATCCTACGAGCAGTACTTC
CASRPGTGVSYEQYF
>TRBJ2-5|many|TRBD2|TRBV28
TGTGCCAGCCGGGAGGCTAGCGGGAGTTCGTACCAAGAGACCCAGTACTTC
CASREASGSSYQETQYF
>TRBJ2-5|many|NA|TRBV12-3/TRBV12-4
TGTGCCAGCAGTTTTAACACGATCGGGAAGGAGACCCAGTACTTC
CASSFNTIGKETQYF
>TRBJ1-2|many|NA|TRBV9
TGTGCCAGCAGGAAAACCGCTAGCTATGGCTACACCTTC
CASRKTASYGYTF
>TRBJ1-2|many|TRBD1|TRBV28
TGTGCCAGCAGTTTACCCGGGACAGGGGGCTACACCTTC
CASSLPGTGGYTF
>TRBJ2-1|many|TRBD2|TRBV7-2
TGTGCCAGCAGGGACGGACTAGCGGGAGGAGGGAATGAGCAGTTCTTC
CASRDGLAGGGNEQFF
>TRBJ1-3|many|TRBD1|TRBV2
TGTGCCAGCAGTGTTCACCCCGCGTCCGGGACAGGTGCTGGAAACACCATATATTTT
CASSVHPASGTGAGNTIYF
>TRBJ2-3|few|NA|TRBV5-1
TGCGCCAGCAATTTGGCGGGACACACAGATACGCAGTATTTT
CASNLAGHTDTQYF
>TRBJ2-1|few|TRBD2|TRBV7-2
TGTGCCAGCAGCTTAATACTAGCGCCAAATGAGCAGTTCTTC
CASSLILAPNEQFF
>TRBJ1-3|few|NA|TRBV3-1
TGTGCCAGCAGCAAGACCTTTAGAAACACCATATATTTT
CASSKTFRNTIYF
>TRBJ1-2|many|NA|TRBV7-9
TGTGCCAGCAGCTTGGGTTCGATATTTGGCTACACCTTC
CASSLGSIFGYTF
>TRBJ1-1|many|TRBD1|TRBV6-5
TGTGCCAGCAGTTGGGACAGCCCCCTGACCACTGAAGCTTTCTTT
CASSWDSPLTTEAFF
>TRBJ1-2|NA|NA|TRBV5-1
TGCGCCAGCAGCGATTCAGCTAACTATGGCTACACCTTC
CASSDSANYGYTF
>TRBJ2-1|NA|NA|TRBV11-2
TGTGCCAGCACTACCTTACCCGGGAATGAGCAGTTCTTC
CASTTLPGNEQFF
>TRBJ2-3|many|NA|TRBV10-3
TGTGCCATCAGTGGCTACCCCGATAGGGACCCAGATACGCAGTATTTT
CAISGYPDRDPDTQYF
>TRBJ1-2|many|NA|TRBV28
TGTGCCAGTACGTGGCAGGGTGGTGGCTACACCTTC
CASTWQGGGYTF
>TRBJ2-2|many|TRBD1|TRBV10-2
TGCGCCAGCACTAGGCAGGGGGCTAACACCGGGGAGCTGTTTTTT
CASTRQGANTGELFF
>TRBJ1-2|few|NA|TRBV4-1
TGCGCCAGCAGCCATACTTCGAGCTATGGCTACACCTTC
CASSHTSSYGYTF
>TRBJ1-6|many|NA|TRBV12-3/TRBV12-4
TGTGCCAGCAGTTCCGCCAGGGGATCCTATAATTCACCCCTCCACTTT
CASSSARGSYNSPLHF
>TRBJ1-1|NA|TRBD1|TRBV6-2/TRBV6-3
TGTGCCAGCAGTGACTTACAGGGGGGGACTGAAGCTTTCTTT
CASSDLQGGTEAFF
>TRBJ1-2|many|NA|TRBV11-3
TGTGCCAGCAGCGGGGAGAACCCGAATAGGGGCTACACCTTC
CASSGENPNRGYTF
>TRBJ1-2|many|NA|TRBV2
TGTGCCAGCAGCCCGGGACTCCAGAGGGGCTACACCTTC
CASSPGLQRGYTF
>TRBJ2-7|many|NA|TRBV6-1
TGTGCCAGCAGTGTCGGGACAAAGGGCGGGCAGTACTTC
CASSVGTKGGQYF
>TRBJ2-1|many|TRBD2|TRBV27
TGTGCCAGCAGTTTACCCGAGAACGGACTAGCGGGAGCTAATGAGCAGTTCTTC
CASSLPENGLAGANEQFF